Below, 2 T cell receptor beta chains from the same sample are listed, as sequenced in a study of cytotoxic CD8 clonotypes in ibrutinib-treated CLL. The repertoire was sequenced with immunoSEQ multiplex PCR; TCRdb's copy has only in-frame clones and lacks some. Altogether around 20,000 clones are present, roughly 65% being singletons, with the ten largest covering approximately 30%. The specimen comprised PBMCs, sampled after 24 months of ibrutinib treatment. These receptors came from a human donor with chronic lymphocytic leukemia.

Turning to this clone: A junction boundary mismatches the germline segment, possibly from a read error. The rearrangement uses TRBV7-7 and TRBJ1-4; 8 nucleotides agree with TRBD1. Germline loops: CDR1 SSHAT, CDR2 FNYEAQ (reference sequence). The CDR3 contains 15 residues. The CDR3 coding sequence is TGTGCTAGCAGCTTAAACGCAGGGGGCGTTGAAAAACTGTTTTTT. Translating it yields CASSLNAGGVEKLFF.

The CDR3 DNA reads as TGTGCCAGCAGCTCCACAGGGACGTCAGTTGAAAAACTGTTTTTT. It specifies CASSSTGTSVEKLFF. This chain joins TRBV11-2 and TRBJ1-4, with D perhaps TRBD1 (6 bases). CDR1 and CDR2 from the germline V gene are SGHAT and FQNNGV. The CDR3 totals 15 residues. V was trimmed by 4 bases and J by 7 bases, leaving 16 bases between them.